This T cell receptor (beta chain) is drawn from a study of T cell changes during pregnancy in multiple sclerosis. CDR3 length equals 16 residues. Trimming pared 0 bases from V and 8 bases from J, leaving 19 bases between. Germline V gene lookup returns CDR1 MGHRA and CDR2 YSYEKL. The protocol was immunoSEQ multiplex PCR, while the TCRdb copy is restricted to in-frame clones and leaves out a portion. The sample has 91,000 or so clones, around 92% seen once. The receptor comes from a female donor with multiple sclerosis, enrolled in a pregnancy study. This specimen consisted of peripheral blood, obtained after pregnancy. The chain employs TRBV4-1 and TRBJ1-2, with D perhaps matching TRBD1 (6 bases). CDR3 nucleotides: TGCGCCAGCAGCCAAGAAGGGGTGGGGGGGGCGGGAGGCTACACCTTC. Protein: CASSQEGVGGAGGYTF.